By share, the clone carrying this TCR beta chain ranks as medium-sized. Antigen specificity is unknown. This sample was included in a study of spatial heterogeneity in lung cancer. Study-level findings and limits: Intratumoral expanded alpha and beta TCR counts were found to track tumor mutation counts. Estimated coverage of tumor T cells was around 6.9% for alpha and 11% to 15% for beta chains.

CDR3 size: 14 residues. Trimming cost V 5 bases and J 6 bases, with 16 bases left between them. Time point specified: sample taken at primary tumor resection. Using its own MiXCR run on the 5' RACE reads, TCRdb lists one record per CDR3 protein. This table has around 7,400 distinct CDR3 sequences, about 7% appearing once. Sample: lung tumor tissue, taken at surgery. The genes are TRBV12-3 or TRBV12-4 and TRBJ2-5; maybe TRBD2 (6 bases). This sequence was found in a male donor with early-stage non-small cell lung cancer. The CDR3 loop is CASSPRASAQTQYF. The CDR3 DNA reads as TGTGCCAGCAGTCCTCGGGCTAGCGCTCAGACCCAGTACTTC.